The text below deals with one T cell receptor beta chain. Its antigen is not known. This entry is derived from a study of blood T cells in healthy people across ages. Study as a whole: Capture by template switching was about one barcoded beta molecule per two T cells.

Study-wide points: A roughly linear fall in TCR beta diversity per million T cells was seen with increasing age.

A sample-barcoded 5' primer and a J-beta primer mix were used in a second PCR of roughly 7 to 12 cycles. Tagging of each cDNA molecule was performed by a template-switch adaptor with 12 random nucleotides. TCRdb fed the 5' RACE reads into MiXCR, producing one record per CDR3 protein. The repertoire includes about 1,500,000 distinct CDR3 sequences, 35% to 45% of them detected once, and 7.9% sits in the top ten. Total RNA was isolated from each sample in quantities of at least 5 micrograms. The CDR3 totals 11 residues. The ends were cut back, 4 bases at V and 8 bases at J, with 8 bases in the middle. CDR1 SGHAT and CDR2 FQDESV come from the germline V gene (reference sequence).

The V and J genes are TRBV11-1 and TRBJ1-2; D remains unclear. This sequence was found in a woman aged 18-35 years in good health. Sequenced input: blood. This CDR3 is CASSSLLGYTF. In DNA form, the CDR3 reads TGTGCCAGCAGCTCCTTGCTGGGCTACACCTTC.